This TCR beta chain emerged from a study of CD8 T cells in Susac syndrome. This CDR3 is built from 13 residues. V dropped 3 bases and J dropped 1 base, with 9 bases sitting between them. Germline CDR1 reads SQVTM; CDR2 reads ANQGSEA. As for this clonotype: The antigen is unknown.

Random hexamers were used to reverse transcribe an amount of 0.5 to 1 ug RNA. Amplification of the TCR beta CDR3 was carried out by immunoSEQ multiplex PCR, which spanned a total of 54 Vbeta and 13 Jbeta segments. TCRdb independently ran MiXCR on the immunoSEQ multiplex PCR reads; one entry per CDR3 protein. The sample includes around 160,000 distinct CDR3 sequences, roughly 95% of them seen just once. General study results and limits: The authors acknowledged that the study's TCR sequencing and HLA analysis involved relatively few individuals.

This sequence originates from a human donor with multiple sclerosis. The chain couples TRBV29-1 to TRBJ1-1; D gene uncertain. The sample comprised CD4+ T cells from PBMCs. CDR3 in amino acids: CSVDWVANTEAFF. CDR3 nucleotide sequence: TGCAGCGTTGACTGGGTCGCGAACACTGAAGCTTTCTTT.